The 23 T cell receptor beta chains below come from one sample, sequenced in a study of identical twins. Via MiXCR, TCRdb re-called the 5' RACE reads, giving one row per CDR3 protein. The sample consists of hundreds of thousands of distinct CDR3 sequences, around 12% of them appearing once. These sequences were also reported in another study, on yellow fever vaccine responses in identical twins.

The sample comprised CD8+ T cells sorted from blood. These receptors came from a woman aged 18 to 35 in good health.

The CDR3 reads CASSVEAGEQFF. The CDR3 coding sequence is TGTGCCAGCAGCGTAGAGGCCGGTGAGCAGTTCTTC. This chain connects TRBV9 to TRBJ2-1; no clear D gene. Trimming took 0 bases from V and 9 from J, leaving 7 bases between them. Germline lookup yields CDR1 SGDLS and CDR2 YYNGEE. This CDR3 comprises 12 residues.

This clonotype has a handful of counts. V is TRBV7-9 and J is TRBJ2-3, with D perhaps TRBD2 (5 bases). Germline CDR1 reads SEHNR; CDR2 reads FQNEAQ (reference sequence). The CDR3 has 14 residues. Trimming cost V 5 bases and J 4 bases, with 13 bases left between them. This CDR3 is CASSVEGDSDTQYF. CDR3 sequence (DNA): TGTGCCAGCAGCGTAGAGGGAGATTCAGATACGCAGTATTTT.

This clonotype was counted only a few times. The rearrangement joins TRBV16 to TRBJ2-7; D assignment may be TRBD1 or TRBD2 (5 bases each). Germline lookup yields CDR1 KGHSY and CDR2 FQNENV. Between the trimmed V and J ends, which lost 4 bases and 2 bases, there was a span of 12 bases. The CDR3 loop spans 14 amino acids. In DNA form, the CDR3 reads TGTGCCAGCAGCCTAATGGGGACCACCTACGAGCAGTACTTC. Translating it yields CASSLMGTTYEQYF. The entire variable domain, with the rest obtained from reference TRBV16 and TRBJ2-7, is as follows: GEEVAQTPKHLVRGEGQKAKLYCAPIKGHSYVFWYQQVLKNEFKFLISFQNENVFDETGMPKERFSAKCLPNSPCSLEIQATKLEDSAVYFCASSLMGTTYEQYFGPGTRLTVT.

This clonotype has just a few counts. This chain's CDR3 is CASSAADSSGNTIYF. The CDR3, as DNA: TGTGCCAGCAGTGCTGCAGATAGCTCTGGAAACACCATATATTTT. The V call is TRBV2, the J call TRBJ1-3; the D is unclear. The CDR3 runs to 15 residues. Germline V lookup: CDR1 SNHLY, CDR2 FYNNEI. V lost 4 bases and J 0 bases, leaving 10 bases between the germline ends.

This rearrangement joins TRBV29-1 to TRBJ2-1; D possibly corresponds to TRBD1 (5 bases). Germline CDR1 SQVTM, CDR2 ANQGSEA. This CDR3 spans 13 amino acids. The V gene lost 3 bases and the J gene lost 5 bases, with 11 bases spanning the gap. This CDR3 is CSVDSQGNNEQFF. CDR3 in DNA: TGCAGCGTTGACTCCCAGGGTAACAATGAGCAGTTCTTC.

This clonotype was seen only a few times. V gene TRBV3-1 combines with J gene TRBJ2-3, with 8 positions matching TRBD2. Germline lookup yields CDR1 LGHDT and CDR2 YNNKEL (reference sequence). V lost 1 base and J lost 4; bases outside the gene matches: 13. The CDR3 consists of 18 residues. The chain's CDR3 is CASSQAFISGGAADTQYF. For the CDR3, the DNA is TGTGCCAGCAGCCAAGCCTTCATCAGCGGGGGTGCCGCAGATACGCAGTATTTT.

This clonotype was seen a few times. The V gene is TRBV5-1, the J gene TRBJ2-1; D is unclear. V was pared by 1 base and J by 6 bases, with 11 bases between. Germline V lookup: CDR1 SGHRS, CDR2 YFSETQ. This CDR3 contains 14 residues. For the CDR3, the DNA is TGCGCCAGCAGCTTGTGGGCAGGCGTCAATGAGCAGTTCTTC. Translated, it gives CASSLWAGVNEQFF. Full variable domain (remainder filled in from reference TRBV5-1 and TRBJ2-1): KAGVTQTPRYLIKTRGQQVTLSCSPISGHRSVSWYQQTPGQGLQFLFEYFSETQRNKGNFPGRFSGRQFSNSRSEMNVSTLELGDSALYLCASSLWAGVNEQFFGPGTRLTVL.

The chain has TRBV12-3 or TRBV12-4 and TRBJ2-3, with D tentatively TRBD2 (5 bases). The CDR3 covers 15 residues. The germline V and J ends were trimmed by 8 bases and 0 bases, with 15 bases remaining between them. In DNA form, the CDR3 reads TGTGCCAGCGGGTGGAGGAATCAGAGCACAGATACGCAGTATTTT. Translation gives CASGWRNQSTDTQYF.

This clonotype was counted at least ten times. The chain carries TRBV28 and TRBJ2-7; 7 nucleotides align to TRBD1. Germline V gene data show CDR1 as MDHEN and CDR2 as SYDVKM. V was pared by 2 bases and J by 6 bases, with 1 base of the junction left unmatched. CDR3 size: 12 residues. The CDR3 loop is CASSLTGAEQYF. The CDR3, as DNA: TGTGCCAGCAGTTTAACAGGGGCCGAGCAGTACTTC.

The gene calls are TRBV3-1 and TRBJ1-1, with D possibly matching TRBD1 (6 bases). V dropped 4 bases and J dropped 5 bases, with 17 bases sitting between them. From germline, CDR1 is LGHDT and CDR2 YNNKEL (reference sequence). The CDR3 is 15 amino acids. Here the CDR3 DNA reads TGTGCCAGCAGCCTTGTGGGGAGGGGGGGGACTGAAGCTTTCTTT. This translates into CASSLVGRGGTEAFF. The full variable domain, with the rest looked up from reference TRBV3-1 and TRBJ1-1, is DTAVSQTPKYLVTQMGNDKSIKCEQNLGHDTMYWYKQDSKKFLKIMFSYNNKELIINETVPNRFSPKSPDKAHLNLHINSLELGDSAVYFCASSLVGRGGTEAFFGQGTRLTVV.

The chain recombines TRBV6-5 with TRBJ1-4; no definite D call. Germline lookup yields CDR1 MNHEY and CDR2 SVGAGI. The CDR3 sequence is 13 residues long. Trimming took 3 bases from V and 5 from J, leaving 7 bases between them. Here the CDR3 DNA reads TGTGCCAGCAGTTATTCGGGGAATGAAAAACTGTTTTTT. This gives the protein CASSYSGNEKLFF.

This chain joins TRBV15 and TRBJ1-5, with TRBD1 as a possible D gene (5 bases). The V gene lost 4 bases and the J gene lost 1 base, with 8 bases spanning the gap. The CDR3 covers 14 residues. Germline V gene lookup returns CDR1 LNHNV and CDR2 YYDKDF (reference sequence). The CDR3 sequence is CATSTRDSNQPQHF. CDR3 nucleotides: TGTGCCACCAGCACCCGGGACAGCAATCAGCCCCAGCATTTT.

This clonotype was seen more than once but under ten times. This chain uses TRBV2 with TRBJ2-1; D not certain. V was shortened by 2 bases and J by 8 bases, with 7 bases between the two germline ends. CDR3 length: 12 amino acids. The germline V gene encodes CDR1 SNHLY and CDR2 FYNNEI. The CDR3 reads CASSEHIYEQFF. Written as DNA, the CDR3 is TGTGCCAGCAGTGAACATATCTATGAGCAGTTCTTC.

This sequence joins TRBV19 and TRBJ1-1; the D is unclear. CDR1 and CDR2 from the germline V gene are LNHDA and SQIVND (reference sequence). V was cut by 6 bases and J by 2 bases, with 10 bases left in between. The CDR3 has 13 residues. CDR3 loop: CASRSGLNTEAFF. CDR3 coding DNA: TGTGCCAGTAGATCCGGGCTTAACACTGAAGCTTTCTTT. The full variable domain, completed using reference TRBV19 and TRBJ1-1, is DGGITQSPKYLFRKEGQNVTLSCEQNLNHDAMYWYRQDPGQGLRLIYYSQIVNDFQKGDIAEGYSVSREKKESFPLTVTSAQKNPTAFYLCASRSGLNTEAFFGQGTRLTVV.

The chain employs TRBV20-1 and TRBJ2-1, with 11 positions matching TRBD2. In germline, CDR1 is DFQATT, CDR2 SNEGSKA (reference sequence). Unmatched junction bases numbered 7, after V lost 5 bases and J lost 1 base. The CDR3 consists of 16 residues. This chain's CDR3 is CSAEGVAGGSYNEQFF. The CDR3, as DNA: TGCAGTGCTGAGGGAGTAGCGGGAGGGTCCTACAATGAGCAGTTCTTC.

This clonotype was observed a handful of times. V and J are TRBV11-2 and TRBJ2-3; no reliable D call. The V gene lost 4 bases and the J gene lost 2 bases, with 19 bases spanning the gap. The CDR3 sequence is 17 residues long. Germline-derived CDR1 and CDR2 are SGHAT and FQNNGV. CDR3 DNA sequence: TGTGCCAGCAGCTCCCCCCACTCGGTTCCCTCCACAGATACGCAGTATTTT. It encodes CASSSPHSVPSTDTQYF.

This clonotype was detected a few times. V is TRBV14 and J is TRBJ2-5; D remains ambiguous. The CDR3 sequence is 15 residues long. V was cut by 1 base and J by 5 bases, with 14 bases left in between. Germline CDR1 SGHDN, CDR2 FVKESK. The CDR3 spells CASSQGLDGLETQYF. CDR3 sequence (DNA): TGTGCCAGCAGCCAAGGTCTGGACGGGCTGGAGACCCAGTACTTC.

In this sample, this clonotype turned up many times. J is TRBJ2-1 and V is TRBV7-8; the D gene is possibly TRBD1 (6 bases). V shed 3 bases and J shed 8 bases, with 14 bases lying between them. Germline lookup yields CDR1 SGHVS and CDR2 FQNEAQ. The CDR3 spans 14 residues. CDR3 sequence (DNA): TGTGCCAGCAGCTTTCGACAGGTACGAGATGAGCAGTTCTTC. It encodes CASSFRQVRDEQFF.

In this sample, this clonotype turned up a few times. This rearrangement joins TRBV27 to TRBJ1-1; D perhaps matches TRBD1 (5 bases). The germline V and J ends were trimmed by 3 bases and 4 bases, with 9 bases remaining between them. The germline V gene has CDR1 MNHEY and CDR2 SMNVEV (reference sequence). The CDR3 covers 13 residues. CDR3 residues: CASSFGGFTEAFF. The CDR3 nucleotides are TGTGCCAGCAGTTTTGGGGGGTTCACTGAAGCTTTCTTT.

This clonotype has only a few counts. The V gene is TRBV6-5, the J gene TRBJ2-7, with D possibly being TRBD1 (5 bases). The CDR3 contains 15 residues. V was shortened by 5 bases and J by 0 bases, with 14 bases between the two germline ends. From germline, CDR1 is MNHEY and CDR2 SVGAGI. CDR3: CASSTSQGTSYEQYF. In DNA form, the CDR3 reads TGTGCCAGCAGTACTTCCCAGGGTACCTCCTACGAGCAGTACTTC.

This clonotype was counted at least ten times. V gene TRBV5-1 combines with J gene TRBJ2-2; D remains ambiguous. V gave up 1 base and J gave up 1 base, with 5 bases separating them. Germline CDR1 SGHRS, CDR2 YFSETQ. CDR3 length: 14 amino acids. The CDR3 nucleotides read TGCGCCAGCAGCTTGACTTGGAACACCGGGGAGCTGTTTTTT. Translated: CASSLTWNTGELFF.

This clonotype was counted between two and nine times. The chain joins TRBV12-5 to TRBJ1-5, with D hard to call. The CDR3 runs 14 residues. CDR1 and CDR2 (germline): LGHNT, FRNRAP. V was clipped by 2 bases and J by 5 bases, with 10 bases between them. The CDR3 sequence: CASGLTLTDQPQHF. The CDR3 DNA follows: TGTGCTAGTGGTTTGACCCTCACCGATCAGCCCCAGCATTTT.

This clonotype appeared a single time. The J gene is TRBJ2-1, the V gene TRBV28, with TRBD2 as a possible D gene (6 bases). V was cut by 3 bases and J by 4 bases, with 10 bases left in between. Germline V lookup: CDR1 MDHEN, CDR2 SYDVKM. The CDR3 length is 14 residues. Here the CDR3 DNA reads TGTGCCAGCAGTTTTAGGAGGGGATACAATGAGCAGTTCTTC. Residues: CASSFRRGYNEQFF.